A single T cell receptor beta chain is shown here with its context. This sample stems from a study of blood T cell repertoires in COVID-19. Across the whole study: COVID-19 samples, acute and convalescent, were from the United States, Italy and Spain. T cells, B-cell-depleted T cells, or PBMCs supplied cDNA or gDNA.

This table comes from immunoSEQ multiplex PCR, and its TCRdb copy is limited to in-frame clones, with some not included. The sample lists about 480,000 clones, approximately 89% occurring once. Those enrolled in Seattle joined during active infection and were followed longitudinally afterward. The germline V gene has CDR1 MGHRA and CDR2 YSYEKL. The CDR3 extends over 17 amino acids. Unmatched junction bases numbered 9, after V lost 4 bases and J lost 1 base. This chain connects TRBV4-1 to TRBJ1-1; TRBD1 matches at 10 bases. The clonotype originates from a woman in her forties or fifties with COVID-19, enrolled during active disease. The sample taken for sequencing was peripheral blood. The DNA for the CDR3 is TGCGCCAGCAGCCCGCTAATCGGGACAGGGGCGAACACTGAAGCTTTCTTT. Its protein product is CASSPLIGTGANTEAFF.